Below, 3 T cell receptor beta chains from the same sample are listed, as sequenced in a study of CD8 T cells in ankylosing spondylitis. Study-wide points: For ankylosing spondylitis blood, a TCR beta motif of about eight highly homologous variants appeared characteristic.

These receptors' targets are unknown. A single record per CDR3 protein comes from TCRdb applying MiXCR to the 5' RACE reads. The table shows over 600,000 distinct CDR3 sequences, with under 20% occurring only once. The sequencing sample was made of blood, either unsorted or a sorted T cell fraction (not recorded which). These receptors all come from a male donor with ankylosing spondylitis.

The table lists this clonotype with a few counts. This chain links TRBV29-1 with TRBJ2-7, with TRBD1 matching 11 bases. Germline V CDR1 and CDR2: SQVTM, ANQGSEA. The ends lost 4 bases at V and 5 bases at J; junction bases unmatched: 1. This CDR3 comprises 12 residues. The chain's CDR3 is CSVGTGGHEQYF. DNA of the CDR3: TGCAGCGTTGGGACAGGGGGCCACGAGCAGTACTTC.

In this sample, this clonotype turned up many times. The chain has TRBV29-1 and TRBJ2-2; 9 nucleotides agree with TRBD1. Trimming at V came to 7 bases and at J to 2 bases, leaving 8 bases not matched to a gene. Germline assignment: CDR1 SQVTM and CDR2 ANQGSEA. This CDR3 has 15 residues. The CDR3 is CSAIPGQGNTGELFF. The CDR3 DNA sequence: TGCAGCGCAATACCGGGACAGGGAAACACCGGGGAGCTGTTTTTT.

This clonotype was counted many times. This rearrangement joins TRBV20-1 to TRBJ2-3; possibly TRBD1 for D (7 bases). V was shortened by 3 bases and J by 0 bases, with 13 bases between the two germline ends. Germline V CDR1 and CDR2: DFQATT, SNEGSKA (reference sequence). The CDR3 has 15 amino acids. For the CDR3, the DNA is TGCAGTGCTAGGAAGCCAGGGGGGAGCACAGATACGCAGTATTTT. It is translated as CSARKPGGSTDTQYF.